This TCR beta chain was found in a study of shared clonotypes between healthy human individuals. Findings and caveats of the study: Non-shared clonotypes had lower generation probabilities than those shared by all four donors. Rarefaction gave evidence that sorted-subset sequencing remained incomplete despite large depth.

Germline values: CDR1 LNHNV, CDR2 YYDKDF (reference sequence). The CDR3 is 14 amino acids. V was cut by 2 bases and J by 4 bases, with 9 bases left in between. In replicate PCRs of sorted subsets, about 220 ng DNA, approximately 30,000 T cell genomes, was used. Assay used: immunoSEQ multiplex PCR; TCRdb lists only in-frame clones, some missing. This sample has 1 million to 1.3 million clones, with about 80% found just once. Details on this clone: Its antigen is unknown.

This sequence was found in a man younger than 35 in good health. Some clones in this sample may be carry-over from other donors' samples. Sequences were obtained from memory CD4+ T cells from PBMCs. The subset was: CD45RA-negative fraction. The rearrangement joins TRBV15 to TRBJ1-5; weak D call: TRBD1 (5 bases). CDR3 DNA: TGTGCCACCAGCAGAAGACAGAGGAATCAGCCCCAGCATTTT. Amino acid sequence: CATSRRQRNQPQHF.